The 26 T cell receptor beta chains below were found in one sample sequenced in a study of blood T cell repertoires in COVID-19. Assay: immunoSEQ multiplex PCR; the TCRdb copy retains only in-frame clones and omits some. The table includes 100,000 or so clones, about 85% detected once. Sequenced input: peripheral blood. Every receptor here comes from a man aged 45 to 65 with active COVID-19.

This chain joins TRBV6-2 or TRBV6-3 and TRBJ2-5, with 8 bases fitting TRBD2. J gave up 2 bases and V 6 bases, and 5 bases lay outside the gene matches. The germline V gene has CDR1 MNHEY and CDR2 SVGEGT. The CDR3 length is 14 residues. CDR3: CASSLGGAQETQYF. Written as DNA, the CDR3 is TGTGCCAGCAGCCTCGGGGGGGCTCAAGAGACCCAGTACTTC.

This chain uses TRBV19 with TRBJ1-5; D is unresolved. Germline CDR1 is LNHDA and CDR2 is SQIVND (reference sequence). The CDR3 is 15 amino acids. Trimming pared 5 bases from V and 0 bases from J, leaving 11 bases between. CDR3 sequence (DNA): TGTGCCAGTAGTGTAGGTGAACTTAGCAATCAGCCCCAGCATTTT. Amino acid sequence: CASSVGELSNQPQHF.

The chain couples TRBV7-2 to TRBJ2-7, with a tentative D call TRBD2 (5 bases). The V end was cut by 3 bases, the J end by 1 base, with 7 bases between. Germline V lookup: CDR1 SGHTA, CDR2 FQGNSA. CDR3 length: 13 residues. In nucleotides, the CDR3 is TGTGCCAGCAGCTTCCCGGGGTCCTACGAGCAGTACTTC. Protein sequence: CASSFPGSYEQYF.

The chain has TRBV3-1 (or the pseudogene TRBV3-2) and TRBJ2-7; 12 nucleotides match TRBD2. The CDR3 has 15 residues. In germline, CDR1 is LGHDT, CDR2 YNNKEL (reference sequence). Unmatched junction bases numbered 8, after V lost 5 bases and J lost 6 bases. The CDR3 loop reads CASSTLAGGRGEQYF. CDR3 bases: TGTGCCAGCAGCACCCTAGCGGGGGGGCGGGGCGAGCAGTACTTC.

The genes are TRBV19 and TRBJ2-6; possible D gene TRBD2, 6 bases. Germline CDR1 reads LNHDA; CDR2 reads SQIVND (reference sequence). The CDR3 runs 16 residues. With 7 bases removed from V and 0 bases from J, the gap between germline ends came to 13 bases. The chain's CDR3 is CASTSRGYSGANVLTF. The CDR3, as DNA: TGTGCCAGTACCTCCCGGGGGTACTCTGGGGCCAACGTCCTGACTTTC. Full variable domain (missing parts from reference TRBV19 and TRBJ2-6): DGGITQSPKYLFRKEGQNVTLSCEQNLNHDAMYWYRQDPGQGLRLIYYSQIVNDFQKGDIAEGYSVSREKKESFPLTVTSAQKNPTAFYLCASTSRGYSGANVLTFGAGSRLTVL.

The chain employs TRBV11-2 and TRBJ2-3, with 8 bases fitting TRBD2. The V segment lost 5 bases and the J segment 3 bases; nucleotides outside the gene matches: 7. The CDR3 extends over 15 amino acids. CDR1 is SGHAT, CDR2 FQNNGV, per germline. The CDR3 coding sequence is TGTGCCAGCAGCCGTTCCGGGGGGGAAACAGATACGCAGTATTTT. This sequence encodes CASSRSGGETDTQYF.

The chain uses TRBV11-1 and TRBJ2-1; a weak D match, TRBD1 (6 bases). V lost 4 bases to trimming and J lost 7 bases, with 17 bases between them. The germline gives CDR1 SGHAT, CDR2 FQDESV (reference sequence). The CDR3 has 15 amino acids. The CDR3 is CASSSRGGKENEQFF. The CDR3 DNA reads TGTGCCAGCAGCTCCAGGGGTGGGAAGGAGAATGAGCAGTTCTTC.

This chain connects TRBV2 to TRBJ1-4; TRBD1 agrees at 9 bases. V dropped 6 bases and J dropped 8; count of bases not matched to a gene: 7. Germline V lookup: CDR1 SNHLY, CDR2 FYNNEI. The CDR3 totals 14 residues. CDR3 sequence reads: CASRGGTGTEKLFF. CDR3 nucleotides: TGTGCCAGCAGGGGTGGGACAGGGACGGAAAAACTGTTTTTT.

This clone was seen a few times. The chain links TRBV5-1 to TRBJ2-2, with a weak D call TRBD2 (6 bases). The V and J ends lost 3 bases and 1 base respectively, with 10 bases between them. The CDR3 extends over 15 amino acids. CDR1 is SGHRS and CDR2 is YFSETQ in the germline V gene. The CDR3 protein is CASSSGGQNTGELFF. CDR3 DNA: TGCGCCAGCAGCTCTGGAGGGCAGAACACCGGGGAGCTGTTTTTT.

This chain joins TRBV20-1 and TRBJ2-5; D not certain. Deletions cut 3 bases from V and 4 bases from J, with 9 bases between. Germline lookup yields CDR1 DFQATT and CDR2 SNEGSKA (reference sequence). This CDR3 is 12 amino acids long. CDR3 region: CSASLVGETQYF. The CDR3 DNA reads TGCAGTGCTAGTCTAGTGGGAGAGACCCAGTACTTC.

J is TRBJ2-2 and V is TRBV3-1 (or the pseudogene TRBV3-2); tentative D call: TRBD2 (6 bases). The V end lost 5 bases, the J end lost 7 bases, and 14 bases lay between the germline ends. Per the germline V gene, CDR1 is LGHDT and CDR2 is YNNKEL (reference sequence). This CDR3 region has 14 residues. This CDR3 reads CASSFLQEGGELFF. In nucleotides, the CDR3 is TGTGCCAGCAGCTTTTTGCAGGAGGGCGGGGAGCTGTTTTTT.

This clone was seen ten or more times. V gene TRBV11-2 combines with J gene TRBJ1-1, with D possibly matching TRBD1 (5 bases). The CDR3 is made up of 15 amino acids. Germline CDR1 and CDR2: SGHAT and FQNNGV. The germline V and J ends were trimmed by 0 bases and 4 bases, with 12 bases remaining between them. The CDR3 nucleotides are TGTGCCAGCAGCTTAGAATCAGGTGGGGCCACTGAAGCTTTCTTT. Encoded protein: CASSLESGGATEAFF.

This clone came up once. This rearrangement joins TRBV30 to TRBJ2-2; D is unclear. V lost 2 bases to trimming and J lost 3 bases, with 13 bases between them. This CDR3 has 15 residues. The V gene's germline CDR1 is GTSNPN and CDR2 SVGIG (reference sequence). The CDR3 region has the DNA TGTGCCTGGAGTTGGCAGCTCGGGTACACCGGGGAGCTGTTTTTT. It is translated as CAWSWQLGYTGELFF. Variable domain in full (rest from reference TRBV30 and TRBJ2-2): SQTIHQWPATLVQPVGSPLSLECTVEGTSNPNLYWYRQAAGRGLQLLFYSVGIGQISSEVPQNLSASRPQDRQFILSSKKLLLSDSGFYLCAWSWQLGYTGELFFGEGSRLTVL.

This chain uses TRBV11-2 with TRBJ1-6; unclear D gene. Germline CDR1 SGHAT, CDR2 FQNNGV. This CDR3 has 17 residues. Trimming pared 5 bases from V and 5 bases from J, leaving 19 bases between. CDR3 sequence (DNA): TGTGCCAGCAGCGCCCCGTATTGGTCCGGGGATAATTCACCCCTCCACTTT. Translating gives CASSAPYWSGDNSPLHF.

The rearrangement uses TRBV13 and TRBJ1-3, with 7 bases aligning to TRBD1. V trimming: 3 bases; J trimming: 2 bases; junction bases outside the gene matches: 4. The CDR3 covers 15 residues. The germline CDR1 and CDR2 sequences are PRHDT and FYEKMQ (reference sequence). CDR3 region: CASSLTGKAGNTIYF. CDR3 coding DNA: TGTGCCAGCAGCTTGACAGGGAAAGCTGGAAACACCATATATTTT.

This rearrangement joins TRBV18 to TRBJ2-7; D unclear. CDR1 is KGHSH and CDR2 is LQKENI in the germline V gene. This CDR3 has 12 residues. V was cut by 0 bases and J by 6 bases, with 6 bases left in between. For the CDR3, the DNA is TGTGCCAGCTCACCACCCCTACGCGAGCAGTACTTC. It yields the protein CASSPPLREQYF.

CDR3 DNA sequence: TGTGCCAGCAGCTCGAGCGGAAAAGAGACCCAGTACTTC. Translated, it gives CASSSSGKETQYF. J is TRBJ2-5 and V is TRBV7-9, with D tentatively TRBD2 (5 bases). The germline V gene has CDR1 SEHNR and CDR2 FQNEAQ (reference sequence). The CDR3 loop spans 13 amino acids. V was pared by 4 bases and J by 3 bases, with 9 bases between. Drawing the rest from reference TRBV7-9 and TRBJ2-5, the complete variable domain is DTGVSQNPRHKITKRGQNVTFRCDPISEHNRLYWYRQTLGQGPEFLTYFQNEAQLEKSRLLSDRFSAERPKGSFSTLEIQRTEQGDSAMYLCASSSSGKETQYFGPGTRLLVL.

The table lists this clone with many counts. CDR3 nucleotides: TGTGCCAGCAGTGGGGGGGCTGGGTGGACGCAGTATTTT. Translation gives CASSGGAGWTQYF. The V call is TRBV12-3 or TRBV12-4, the J call TRBJ2-3, with D perhaps TRBD2 (7 bases). The CDR3 spans 13 residues. Trimming pared 5 bases from V and 9 bases from J, leaving 15 bases between.

The chain joins TRBV11-2 to TRBJ2-2; D not certain. In germline, CDR1 is SGHAT, CDR2 FQNNGV. V was cut by 4 bases and J by 3 bases, with 3 bases left in between. The length of the CDR3 is 12 residues. As DNA, the CDR3 is TGTGCCAGCAGCTCCTACACCGGGGAGCTGTTTTTT. Amino acids: CASSSYTGELFF.

The V and J genes are TRBV9 and TRBJ2-1; 10 nucleotides agree with TRBD2. The germline V gene encodes CDR1 SGDLS and CDR2 YYNGEE. V lost 1 base and J lost 9; bases outside the gene matches: 4. The CDR3 extends over 14 amino acids. For the CDR3, the DNA is TGTGCCAGCAGCGTATCAGCGGGGGGGACTGAGCAGTTCTTC. Translating gives CASSVSAGGTEQFF. The whole variable domain, filled in from reference TRBV9 and TRBJ2-1, reads DSGVTQTPKHLITATGQRVTLRCSPRSGDLSVYWYQQSLDQGLQFLIQYYNGEERAKGNILERFSAQQFPDLHSELNLSSLELGDSALYFCASSVSAGGTEQFFGPGTRLTVL.

The chain is built from TRBV15 and TRBJ2-7, with D possibly being TRBD1 (5 bases). Germline lookup yields CDR1 LNHNV and CDR2 YYDKDF (reference sequence). Trimming removed 1 base at V and 3 bases at J, with 10 bases between. The CDR3 totals 14 residues. The CDR3 sequence: CATSRAAGHYEQYF. CDR3 nucleotide sequence: TGTGCCACCAGCAGAGCAGCAGGGCACTACGAGCAGTACTTC.

The V gene is TRBV3-1 (or the pseudogene TRBV3-2), the J gene TRBJ1-2; D unclear. Germline CDR1 and CDR2: LGHDT and YNNKEL (reference sequence). CDR3 length: 12 amino acids. V was cut by 5 bases and J by 5 bases, with 9 bases left in between. CDR3 nucleotides: TGTGCCAGCAGCAATCCCGGGTATGGCTACACCTTC. Protein product: CASSNPGYGYTF.

This chain connects TRBV7-2 to TRBJ2-2; D perhaps matches TRBD1 (5 bases). Germline lookup yields CDR1 SGHTA and CDR2 FQGNSA. This CDR3 has 12 residues. The V gene lost 4 bases and the J gene lost 11 bases, with 11 bases spanning the gap. The CDR3 loop is CASSSLRVELFF. In nucleotides, the CDR3 is TGTGCCAGCAGCTCCCTCAGGGTAGAGCTGTTTTTT.

This chain connects TRBV5-6 to TRBJ1-1; 7 nucleotides match TRBD1. Germline V gives CDR1 SGHDT, CDR2 YYEEEE. CDR3 length: 16 amino acids. V gave up 4 bases and J gave up 5 bases; unmatched junction bases: 14. CDR3: CASSRLSSGGGTEAFF. The CDR3 region has the DNA TGTGCCAGCAGCCGTTTATCGTCAGGGGGAGGAACTGAAGCTTTCTTT.

V and J are TRBV7-8 and TRBJ2-1, with D possibly being TRBD2 (5 bases). CDR3 size: 17 residues. Germline V CDR1 and CDR2: SGHVS, FQNEAQ. Trimming removed 5 bases from V and 7 bases from J, with 24 bases in between. The CDR3 DNA reads TGTGCCAGCAGCCCGAACACCGGGATTCCCCCTACTAATGAGCAGTTCTTC. It encodes CASSPNTGIPPTNEQFF.

CDR3: CASSLKRPGQGRYEQYF. The DNA of the CDR3 is TGTGCCAGCAGCTTAAAGAGACCGGGACAGGGAAGGTACGAGCAGTACTTC. The rearrangement joins TRBV7-2 to TRBJ2-7; 9 nucleotides align to TRBD1. The V gene's germline CDR1 is SGHTA and CDR2 FQGNSA. V dropped 2 bases and J dropped 4; count of bases not matched to a gene: 12. The CDR3 runs 17 residues.